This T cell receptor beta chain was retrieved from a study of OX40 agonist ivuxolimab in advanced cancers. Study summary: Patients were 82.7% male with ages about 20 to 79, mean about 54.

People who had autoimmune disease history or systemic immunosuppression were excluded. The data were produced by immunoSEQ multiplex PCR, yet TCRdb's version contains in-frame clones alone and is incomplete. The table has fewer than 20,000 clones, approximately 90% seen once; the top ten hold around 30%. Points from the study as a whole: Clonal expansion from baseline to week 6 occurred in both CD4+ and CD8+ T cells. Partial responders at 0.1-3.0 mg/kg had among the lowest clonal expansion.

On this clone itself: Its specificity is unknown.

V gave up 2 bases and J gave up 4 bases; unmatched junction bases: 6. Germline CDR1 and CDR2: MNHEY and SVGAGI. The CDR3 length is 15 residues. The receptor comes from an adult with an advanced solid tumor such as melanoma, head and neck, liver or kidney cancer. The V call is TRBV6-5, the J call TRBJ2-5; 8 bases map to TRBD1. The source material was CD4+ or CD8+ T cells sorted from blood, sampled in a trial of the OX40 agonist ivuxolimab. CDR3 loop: CASSYGTGSRETQYF. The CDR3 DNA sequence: TGTGCCAGCAGTTACGGGACAGGATCACGAGAGACCCAGTACTTC.